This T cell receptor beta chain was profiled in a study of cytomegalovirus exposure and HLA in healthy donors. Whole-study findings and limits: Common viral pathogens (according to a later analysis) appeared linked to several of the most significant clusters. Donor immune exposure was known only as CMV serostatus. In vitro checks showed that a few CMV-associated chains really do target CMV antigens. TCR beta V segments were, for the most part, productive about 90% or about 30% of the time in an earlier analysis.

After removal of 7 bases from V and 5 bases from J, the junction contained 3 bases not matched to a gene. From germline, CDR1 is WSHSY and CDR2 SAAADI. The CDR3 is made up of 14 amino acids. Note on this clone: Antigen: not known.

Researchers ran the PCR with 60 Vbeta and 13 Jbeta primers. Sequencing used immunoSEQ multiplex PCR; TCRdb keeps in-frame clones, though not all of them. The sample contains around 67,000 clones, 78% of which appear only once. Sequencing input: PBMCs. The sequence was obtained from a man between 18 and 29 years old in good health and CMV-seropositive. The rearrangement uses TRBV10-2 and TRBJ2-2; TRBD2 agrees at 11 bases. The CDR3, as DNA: TGCGCCAGCACTGGGACTAGCGGAACCGGGGAGCTGTTTTTT. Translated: CASTGTSGTGELFF.